Listed below are T cell receptor beta chains from one sample, sequenced in a study of blood T cells in healthy people across ages. TCRdb ran MiXCR on the 5' RACE reads and lists one entry per CDR3 protein. The table includes roughly 1.9 million distinct CDR3 sequences, about two fifths detected once. The specimen was blood. These receptors came from a human donor in good health. Both conserved end residues are part of each CDR3. D genes are given only for firm matches. Part of the rows lack a size; the others show once, few, many or a class for expanded clones.

clone size,D gene,J gene,V gene,CDR3 DNA,CDR3 protein
-,TRBD2,TRBJ2-1,TRBV5-4,TGTGCCAGCAGCCCAGCCCGAGCGGGGGTGGGCAATGAGCAGTTCTTC,CASSPARAGVGNEQFF
few,-,TRBJ1-1,TRBV10-3,TGTGCCATCAGTGAGTCGAAACAGATCCTTGAAGCTTTCTTT,CAISESKQILEAFF
few,-,TRBJ2-7,TRBV13,TGTGCCAGCAGCAACCCTCGTGGTGGGAGTCACTACGAGCAGTACTTC,CASSNPRGGSHYEQYF
few,-,TRBJ1-2,TRBV4-1,TGCGCCAGCAGCCTACGGACCGACTTCTATGGCTACACCTTC,CASSLRTDFYGYTF
-,TRBD1,TRBJ1-1,TRBV13,TGTGCCAGCAGCCGATTCGGGACAGGGGGAACTGAAGCTTTCTTT,CASSRFGTGGTEAFF
-,-,TRBJ2-6,TRBV28,TGTGCCAGTACGGACAGGGCCAACGTCCTGACTTTC,CASTDRANVLTF
-,TRBD2,TRBJ2-1,TRBV10-3,TGTGCCATCCAGACGAGCGGGGGGGCCTACAATGAGCAGTTCTTC,CAIQTSGGAYNEQFF
few,-,TRBJ1-6,TRBV2,TGTGCCAGCATGACCCGAACGGCTGAAAATTCACCCCTCCACTTT,CASMTRTAENSPLHF
-,-,TRBJ1-2,TRBV9,TGTGCCAGCAGCGAGTCGGGTCTTGCAGGGGACTATGGCTACACCTTC,CASSESGLAGDYGYTF
-,-,TRBJ2-3,TRBV6-5,TGTGCCAGCAGCCCCGAACAGGGAATAAATACGCAGTATTTT,CASSPEQGINTQYF
few,TRBD1,TRBJ2-7,TRBV20-1,TGCAGTGCTAGGGGACAGGGGTACGACGAGCAGTACTTC,CSARGQGYDEQYF
-,-,TRBJ1-2,TRBV12-3/TRBV12-4,TGTGCCAGCAGCCCAGCCAGATACTATGGCTACACCTTC,CASSPARYYGYTF
many,-,TRBJ2-2,TRBV2,TGTGCCAGCAGTGTCGGCACCGGGGAGCTGTTTTTT,CASSVGTGELFF
-,-,TRBJ2-7,TRBV12-5,TGTGCTAGTTCTAAAGGAACTCCCGAGCAGTACTTC,CASSKGTPEQYF
many,-,TRBJ1-1,TRBV12-3/TRBV12-4,TGTGCCAGCAGCTTATCCCAGAACACTGAAGCTTTCTTT,CASSLSQNTEAFF
few,-,TRBJ1-2,TRBV29-1,TGCAGCGTTCCCGTTTGGTATGGCTACACCTTC,CSVPVWYGYTF
-,-,TRBJ2-1,TRBV11-2,TGTGCCAGCAGCTTAGAAAAGGACATAAATGAGCAGTTCTTC,CASSLEKDINEQFF
-,-,TRBJ2-7,TRBV7-9,TGTGCCAGCAGCTTAGCTAAGGCCTACGAGCAGTACTTC,CASSLAKAYEQYF
few,-,TRBJ2-5,TRBV7-2,TGTGCCAGCAGCCGCACCTCGGACAGTGCGAGGGAGCAGTACTTC,CASSRTSDSAREQYF
-,-,TRBJ1-2,TRBV18,TGTGCCAGCTCCGCGGTCTACAGAACAAACTATGGCTACACCTTC,CASSAVYRTNYGYTF
-,-,TRBJ2-3,TRBV2,TGTTCTGGCGGACGGTACACAGATACGCAGTATTTT,CSGGRYTDTQYF
few,-,TRBJ1-2,TRBV5-1,TGTGCCAGCAGCTTAGAAGGGGGGCGGGGCTATGGCTACACCTTC,CASSLEGGRGYGYTF
few,-,TRBJ1-2,TRBV9,TGTGCCAGCAGCGTCCCCCTTTCGAGGGGAAACTATGGCTACACCTTC,CASSVPLSRGNYGYTF
few,-,TRBJ1-4,TRBV28,TGTGCCAGCAGCCTCCAGGGTGTTGCAACTAATGAAAAACTGTTTTTT,CASSLQGVATNEKLFF
many,TRBD1,TRBJ2-7,TRBV4-1,TGCGCCAGCAGCCAAACGGGACAGGGGGCGGAAGAGCAGTACTTC,CASSQTGQGAEEQYF